This T cell receptor beta chain was sequenced during a study of CD8+ T cells in alopecia areata. Study background: Skin grafts from approximately 6-13-month-old C3H/HeJ donors with spontaneous alopecia were placed on roughly 6-10-week-old female C3H/HeJ mice.

CDR3 length: 14 residues. CDR1 and CDR2 (germline): NSHNY, SYGAGN. After isolation, RNA underwent reverse transcription to generate cDNA as the sequencing template. TCRdb keeps only in-frame clones here, not all; method: immunoSEQ multiplex PCR. The table records under 350,000 clones without singletons, the ten largest covering 1.2%. About this clone itself: Its antigen is as yet unknown. The gene symbols are mouse symbols. The read terminates 4 residues ahead of where the CDR3 ends, so the germline J gene completes it.

Study-wide points: Mice showed TCR sharing more clearly than patients did, possibly owing to HLA. Elevated clonality characterized lesional scalp relative to normal scalp, particularly in alopecia totalis/universalis. There were also resident alphabeta T cells of normal skin sequenced in scalp samples.

The pooled cutaneous lymph node cells were sorted using several markers (CD4, CD8alpha, NKG2D, NKG2ACE and others). Sequencing was done on a sample of CD4+ T cells sorted from a lymph node. The source of this sequence is a C3H/HeJ mouse with alopecia areata. Mouse MHC haplotype: H2-k. The chain links TRBV13-1 to TRBJ2-5, with 8 bases identical to TRBD2. CDR3: CASSGGGGEDTQYF. The DNA read from the CDR3 is TGTGCCAGCAGTGGTGGGGGGGGAGAAGAC.